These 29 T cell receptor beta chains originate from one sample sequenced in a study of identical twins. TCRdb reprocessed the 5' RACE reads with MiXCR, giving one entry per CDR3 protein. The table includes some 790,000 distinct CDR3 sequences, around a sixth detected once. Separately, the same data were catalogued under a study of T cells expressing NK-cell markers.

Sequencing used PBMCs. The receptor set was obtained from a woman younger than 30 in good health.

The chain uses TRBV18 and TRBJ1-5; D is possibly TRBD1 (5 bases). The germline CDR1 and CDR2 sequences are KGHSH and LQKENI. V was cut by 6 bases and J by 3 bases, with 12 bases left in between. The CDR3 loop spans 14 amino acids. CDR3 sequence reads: CASSEQDSNQPQHF. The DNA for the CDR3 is TGTGCCAGCTCGGAACAGGATTCCAATCAGCCCCAGCATTTT.

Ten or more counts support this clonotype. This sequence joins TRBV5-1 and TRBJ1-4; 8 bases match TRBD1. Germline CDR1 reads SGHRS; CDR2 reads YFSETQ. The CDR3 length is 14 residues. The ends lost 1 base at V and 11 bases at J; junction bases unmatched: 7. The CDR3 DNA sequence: TGCGCCAGCAGCTTGACAACAGGGGGGATGAAACTGTTTTTT. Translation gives CASSLTTGGMKLFF.

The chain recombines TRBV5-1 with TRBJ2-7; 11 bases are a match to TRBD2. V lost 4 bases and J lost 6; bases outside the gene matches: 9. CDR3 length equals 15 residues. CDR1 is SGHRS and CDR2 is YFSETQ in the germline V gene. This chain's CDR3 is CASSRTSGSFREQYF. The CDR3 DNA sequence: TGCGCCAGCAGCCGCACTAGCGGGAGTTTTCGCGAGCAGTACTTC.

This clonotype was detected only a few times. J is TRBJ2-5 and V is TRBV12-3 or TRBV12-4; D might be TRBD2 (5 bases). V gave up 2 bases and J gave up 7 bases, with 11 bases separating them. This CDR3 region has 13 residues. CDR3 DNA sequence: TGTGCCAGCAGTTTAAGGACTGAGGGGACCCAGTACTTC. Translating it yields CASSLRTEGTQYF.

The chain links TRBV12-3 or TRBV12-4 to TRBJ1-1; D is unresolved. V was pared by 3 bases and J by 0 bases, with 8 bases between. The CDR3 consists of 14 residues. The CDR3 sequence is CASSLRPMNTEAFF. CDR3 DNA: TGTGCCAGCAGTTTGCGACCCATGAACACTGAAGCTTTCTTT.

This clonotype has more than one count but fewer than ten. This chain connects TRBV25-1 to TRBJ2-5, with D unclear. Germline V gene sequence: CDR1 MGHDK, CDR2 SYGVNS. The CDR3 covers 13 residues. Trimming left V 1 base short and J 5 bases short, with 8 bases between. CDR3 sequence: CASSESMVETQYF. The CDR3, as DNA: TGTGCCAGCAGTGAATCGATGGTGGAGACCCAGTACTTC. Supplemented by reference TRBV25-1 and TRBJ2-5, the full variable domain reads EADIYQTPRYLVIGTGKKITLECSQTMGHDKMYWYQQDPGMELHLIHYSYGVNSTEKGDLSSESTVSRIRTEHFPLTLESARPSHTSQYLCASSESMVETQYFGPGTRLLVL.

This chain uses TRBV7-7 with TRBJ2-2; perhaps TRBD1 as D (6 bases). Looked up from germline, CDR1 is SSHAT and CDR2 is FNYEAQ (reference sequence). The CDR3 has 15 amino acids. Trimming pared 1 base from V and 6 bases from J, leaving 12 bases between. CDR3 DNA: TGTGCCAGCAGCTTAGTTGTGGCAGGGGCCGGGGAGCTGTTTTTT. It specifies CASSLVVAGAGELFF.

CDR3 protein: CASSLSSMGTEAFF. CDR3 sequence (DNA): TGTGCCAGCAGCTTAAGCTCAATGGGCACTGAAGCTTTCTTT. The chain carries TRBV7-9 and TRBJ1-1; D gene uncertain. CDR1 is SEHNR and CDR2 is FQNEAQ in the germline V gene (reference sequence). The germline V and J ends were trimmed by 2 bases and 4 bases, with 11 bases remaining between them. This CDR3 spans 14 amino acids. The full variable domain, in which reference TRBV7-9 and TRBJ1-1 provide the parts outside the CDR3, is DTGVSQNPRHKITKRGQNVTFRCDPISEHNRLYWYRQTLGQGPEFLTYFQNEAQLEKSRLLSDRFSAERPKGSFSTLEIQRTEQGDSAMYLCASSLSSMGTEAFFGQGTRLTVV.

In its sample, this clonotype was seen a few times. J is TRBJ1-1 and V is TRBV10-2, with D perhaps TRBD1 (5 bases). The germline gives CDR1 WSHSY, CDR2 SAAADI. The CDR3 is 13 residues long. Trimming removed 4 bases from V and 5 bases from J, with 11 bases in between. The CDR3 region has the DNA TGCGCCAGCAGTGCAGCAGGGTTGACTGAAGCTTTCTTT. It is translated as CASSAAGLTEAFF.

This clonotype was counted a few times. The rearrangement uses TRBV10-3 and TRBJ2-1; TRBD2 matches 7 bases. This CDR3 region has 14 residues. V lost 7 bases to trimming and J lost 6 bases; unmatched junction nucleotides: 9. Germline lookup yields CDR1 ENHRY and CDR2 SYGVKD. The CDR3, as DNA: TGTGCCATCACCAGAGCGGGAAAAGTCAATGAGCAGTTCTTC. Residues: CAITRAGKVNEQFF.

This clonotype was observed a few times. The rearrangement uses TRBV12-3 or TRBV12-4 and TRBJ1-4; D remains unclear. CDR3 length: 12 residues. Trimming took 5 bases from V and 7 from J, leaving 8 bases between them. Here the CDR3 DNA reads TGTGCCAGCAGTGACTGGGGTGAAAAACTGTTTTTT. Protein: CASSDWGEKLFF.

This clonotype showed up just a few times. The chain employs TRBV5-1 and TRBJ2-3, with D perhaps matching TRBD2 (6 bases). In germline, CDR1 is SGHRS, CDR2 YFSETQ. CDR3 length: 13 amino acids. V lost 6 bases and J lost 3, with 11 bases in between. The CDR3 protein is CASTWTMTDTQYF. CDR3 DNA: TGCGCCAGCACCTGGACTATGACAGATACGCAGTATTTT. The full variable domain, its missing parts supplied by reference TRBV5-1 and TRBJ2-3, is KAGVTQTPRYLIKTRGQQVTLSCSPISGHRSVSWYQQTPGQGLQFLFEYFSETQRNKGNFPGRFSGRQFSNSRSEMNVSTLELGDSALYLCASTWTMTDTQYFGPGTRLTVL.

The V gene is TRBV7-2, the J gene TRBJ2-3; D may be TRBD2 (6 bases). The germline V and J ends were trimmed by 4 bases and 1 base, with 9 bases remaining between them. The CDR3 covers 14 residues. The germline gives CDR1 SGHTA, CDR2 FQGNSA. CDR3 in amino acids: CASSSWGGTDTQYF. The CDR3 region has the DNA TGTGCCAGCAGCTCCTGGGGGGGCACAGATACGCAGTATTTT.

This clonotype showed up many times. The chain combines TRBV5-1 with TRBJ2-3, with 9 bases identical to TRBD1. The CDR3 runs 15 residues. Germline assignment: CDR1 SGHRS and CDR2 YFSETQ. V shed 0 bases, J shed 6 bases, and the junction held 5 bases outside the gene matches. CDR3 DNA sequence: TGCGCCAGCAGCTTGGAGGGACAGGGTCGTGATACGCAGTATTTT. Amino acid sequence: CASSLEGQGRDTQYF.

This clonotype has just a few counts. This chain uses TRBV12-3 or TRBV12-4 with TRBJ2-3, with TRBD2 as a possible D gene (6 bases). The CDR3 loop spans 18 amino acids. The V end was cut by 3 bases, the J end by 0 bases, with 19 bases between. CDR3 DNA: TGTGCCAGCAGTTTTTATGGCGACGGGAGACCAAGCACAGATACGCAGTATTTT. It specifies CASSFYGDGRPSTDTQYF.

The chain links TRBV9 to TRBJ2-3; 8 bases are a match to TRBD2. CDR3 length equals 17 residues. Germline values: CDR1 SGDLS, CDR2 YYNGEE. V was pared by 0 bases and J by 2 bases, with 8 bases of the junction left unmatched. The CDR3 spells CASSVGVPGGVTDTQYF. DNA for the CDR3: TGTGCCAGCAGCGTAGGGGTCCCCGGGGGGGTCACAGATACGCAGTATTTT.

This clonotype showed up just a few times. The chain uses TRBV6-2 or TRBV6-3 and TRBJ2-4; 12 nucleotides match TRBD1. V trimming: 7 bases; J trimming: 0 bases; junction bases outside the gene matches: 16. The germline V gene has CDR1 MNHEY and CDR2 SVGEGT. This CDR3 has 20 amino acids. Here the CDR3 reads CASKPFGGQGAGEAKNIQYF. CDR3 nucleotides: TGTGCCAGCAAACCCTTTGGGGGACAGGGGGCTGGAGAAGCCAAAAACATTCAGTACTTC.

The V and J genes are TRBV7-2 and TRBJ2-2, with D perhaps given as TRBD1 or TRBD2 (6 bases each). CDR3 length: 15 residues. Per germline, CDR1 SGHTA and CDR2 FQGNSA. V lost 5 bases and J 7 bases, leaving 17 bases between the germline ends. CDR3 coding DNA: TGTGCCAGCAGCCCCGGGGGCTATCCCGTCGGGGAGCTGTTTTTT. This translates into CASSPGGYPVGELFF.

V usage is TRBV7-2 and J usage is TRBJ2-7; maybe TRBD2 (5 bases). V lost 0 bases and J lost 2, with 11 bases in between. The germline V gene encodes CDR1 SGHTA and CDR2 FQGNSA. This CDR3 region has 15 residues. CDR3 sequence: CASSLARGAPYEQYF. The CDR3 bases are TGTGCCAGCAGCTTAGCCCGGGGAGCCCCCTACGAGCAGTACTTC.

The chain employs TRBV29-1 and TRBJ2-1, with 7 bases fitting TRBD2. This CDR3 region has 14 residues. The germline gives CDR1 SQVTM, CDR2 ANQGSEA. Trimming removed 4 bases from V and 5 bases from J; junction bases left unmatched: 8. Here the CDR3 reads CSVVPLAVNNEQFF. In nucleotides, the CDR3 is TGCAGCGTTGTTCCCCTAGCGGTGAACAATGAGCAGTTCTTC.

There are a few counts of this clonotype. CDR3 nucleotide sequence: TGCAGTGCTCAGTTAAAAGCTTACAGCTCCCGATTTTCCTACAATGAGCAGTTCTTC. This codes for CSAQLKAYSSRFSYNEQFF. The chain is built from TRBV20-1 and TRBJ2-1; D gene unclear. Between the trimmed V and J ends, which lost 5 bases and 1 base, there was a span of 27 bases. Germline CDR1 DFQATT, CDR2 SNEGSKA (reference sequence). CDR3 length equals 19 residues.

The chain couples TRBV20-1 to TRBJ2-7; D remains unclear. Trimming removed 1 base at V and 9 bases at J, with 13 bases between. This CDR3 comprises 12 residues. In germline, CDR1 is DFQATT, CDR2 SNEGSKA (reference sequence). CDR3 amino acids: CSARAGGEGQYF. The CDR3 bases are TGCAGTGCTAGAGCCGGTGGCGAAGGGCAGTACTTC.

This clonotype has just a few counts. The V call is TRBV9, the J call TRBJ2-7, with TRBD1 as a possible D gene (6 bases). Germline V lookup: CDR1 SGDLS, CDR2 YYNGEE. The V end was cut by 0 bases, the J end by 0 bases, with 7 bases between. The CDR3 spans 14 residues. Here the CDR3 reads CASSVVGASYEQYF. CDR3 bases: TGTGCCAGCAGCGTAGTGGGGGCCTCCTACGAGCAGTACTTC.

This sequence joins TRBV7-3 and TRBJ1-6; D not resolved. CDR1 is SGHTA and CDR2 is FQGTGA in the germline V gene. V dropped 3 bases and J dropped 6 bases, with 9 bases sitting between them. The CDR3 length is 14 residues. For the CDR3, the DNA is TGTGCCAGCAGCTTTCGACCGACTAATTCACCCCTCCACTTT. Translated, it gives CASSFRPTNSPLHF.

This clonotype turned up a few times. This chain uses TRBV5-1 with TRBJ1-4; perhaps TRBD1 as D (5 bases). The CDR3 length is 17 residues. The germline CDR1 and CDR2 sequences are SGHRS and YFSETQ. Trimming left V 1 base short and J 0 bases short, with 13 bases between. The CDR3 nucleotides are TGCGCCAGCAGCTTGTTTGGGGGTCATGCAACTAATGAAAAACTGTTTTTT. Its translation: CASSLFGGHATNEKLFF.

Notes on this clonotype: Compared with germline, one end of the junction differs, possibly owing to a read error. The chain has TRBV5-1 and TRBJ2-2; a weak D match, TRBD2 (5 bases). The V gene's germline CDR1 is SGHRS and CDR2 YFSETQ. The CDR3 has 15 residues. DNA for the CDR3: TGCGCCAGCAGCCTCAGCGGTGCGAACACCGGGAAGCTGTTTTTT. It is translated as CASSLSGANTGKLFF. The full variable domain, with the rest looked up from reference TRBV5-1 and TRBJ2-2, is KAGVTQTPRYLIKTRGQQVTLSCSPISGHRSVSWYQQTPGQGLQFLFEYFSETQRNKGNFPGRFSGRQFSNSRSEMNVSTLELGDSALYLCASSLSGANTGKLFFGEGSRLTVL.

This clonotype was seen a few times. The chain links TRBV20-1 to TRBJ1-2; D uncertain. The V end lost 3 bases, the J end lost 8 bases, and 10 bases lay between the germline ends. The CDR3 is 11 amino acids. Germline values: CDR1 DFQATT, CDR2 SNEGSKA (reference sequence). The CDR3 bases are TGCAGTGCTAGTGAACGAGGGGGCTACACCTTC. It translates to CSASERGGYTF.

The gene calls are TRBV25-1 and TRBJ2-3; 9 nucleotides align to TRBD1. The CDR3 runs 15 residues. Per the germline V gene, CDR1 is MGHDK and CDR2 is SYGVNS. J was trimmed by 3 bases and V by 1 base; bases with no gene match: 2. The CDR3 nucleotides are TGTGCCAGCAGTGAATTGGGACAGGGTACAGATACGCAGTATTTT. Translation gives CASSELGQGTDTQYF.

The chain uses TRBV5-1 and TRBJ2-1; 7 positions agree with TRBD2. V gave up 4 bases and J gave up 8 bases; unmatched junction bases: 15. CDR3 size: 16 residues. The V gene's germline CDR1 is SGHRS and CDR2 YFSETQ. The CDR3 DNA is TGCGCCAGCAGCCTCGCGGCGGGAGTTGAGTACGATGAGCAGTTCTTC. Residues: CASSLAAGVEYDEQFF.